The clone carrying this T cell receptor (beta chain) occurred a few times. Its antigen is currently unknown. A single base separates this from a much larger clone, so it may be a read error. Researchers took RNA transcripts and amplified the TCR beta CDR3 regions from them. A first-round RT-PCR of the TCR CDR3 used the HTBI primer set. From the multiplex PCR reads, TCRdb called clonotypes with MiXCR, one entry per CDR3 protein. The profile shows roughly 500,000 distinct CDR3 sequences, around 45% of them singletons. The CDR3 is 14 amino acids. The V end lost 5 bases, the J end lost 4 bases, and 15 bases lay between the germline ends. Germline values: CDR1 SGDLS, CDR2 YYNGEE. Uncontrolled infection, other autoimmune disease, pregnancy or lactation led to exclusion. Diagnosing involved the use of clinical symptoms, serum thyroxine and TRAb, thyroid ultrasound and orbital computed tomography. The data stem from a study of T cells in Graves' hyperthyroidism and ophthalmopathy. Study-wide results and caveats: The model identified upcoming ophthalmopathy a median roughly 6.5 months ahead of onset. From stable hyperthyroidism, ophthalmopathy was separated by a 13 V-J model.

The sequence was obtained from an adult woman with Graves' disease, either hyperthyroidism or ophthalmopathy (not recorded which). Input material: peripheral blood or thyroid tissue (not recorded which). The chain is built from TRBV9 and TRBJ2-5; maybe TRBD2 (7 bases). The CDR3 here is CASSPKGGAETQYF. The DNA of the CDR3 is TGTGCCAGCAGTCCCAAGGGGGGGGCAGAGACCCAGTACTTC.